This record covers a single T cell receptor beta chain. No antigen is known for it. TCRdb's copy holds only in-frame clones and misses some; the assay was immunoSEQ multiplex PCR. The sample has over 75,000 clones, about nine tenths seen once. The entry originates in a study of graft-versus-host responses after intestinal transplantation. Findings and limits, study-wide: There were GvH clones found in recipient marrow, and some of them appeared first in ileum or blood.

Germline-derived CDR1 and CDR2 are MGHDK and SYGVNS. This CDR3 contains 14 residues. With 4 bases removed from V and 5 bases from J, the gap between germline ends came to 11 bases. Specimen: unstimulated CD8+ T cells sorted from spleen or lymph node cells, collected before transplant. The receptor's source is a human donor who was the organ donor for an intestinal transplant. This rearrangement joins TRBV25-1 to TRBJ2-2, with D uncertain. For the CDR3, the DNA is TGTGCCAGCAGTGTAACCATGGGAACCGGGGAGCTGTTTTTT. It specifies CASSVTMGTGELFF. The full variable domain, completed using reference TRBV25-1 and TRBJ2-2, is EADIYQTPRYLVIGTGKKITLECSQTMGHDKMYWYQQDPGMELHLIHYSYGVNSTEKGDLSSESTVSRIRTEHFPLTLESARPSHTSQYLCASSVTMGTGELFFGEGSRLTVL.